The source of this T cell receptor beta chain is a study of blood T cells in healthy people across ages. Whenever a sample was processed, at least 7 million PBMCs were isolated. Between the trimmed V and J ends, which lost 6 bases and 4 bases, there was a span of 12 bases. The CDR3 is 13 amino acids. Germline loops: CDR1 MDHEN, CDR2 SYDVKM. There are a few counts of this clonotype. It was with a sample-barcoded 5' primer and a J-beta primer mix that a second PCR of roughly 7 to 12 cycles was run. MiXCR was run by TCRdb on the 5' RACE reads, yielding one entry per CDR3 protein. The sample lists approximately 1,700,000 distinct CDR3 sequences, roughly two fifths occurring once.

The chain joins TRBV28 to TRBJ2-5; TRBD1 is a possible D gene (5 bases). This receptor was taken from a human donor in good health. The sequencing sample was made of blood. The chain's CDR3 is CASSSPQGETQYF. As DNA, the CDR3 is TGTGCCAGCAGCTCCCCCCAGGGAGAGACCCAGTACTTC.